One and the same sample provided the 23 T cell receptor beta chains below, sequenced in a study of beta chain features in type 1 diabetes. Every bit of the isolated RNA underwent reverse transcription, so sequencing read expressed TCRB transcripts. Clones were read by immunoSEQ multiplex PCR, and TCRdb kept only the in-frame ones, dropping some. The sample holds roughly 330,000 clones, approximately 9.9% seen once. Sample: naive CD4+ T cells from blood. The receptors were sampled from a woman younger than 45 in good health.

This sequence joins TRBV5-4 and TRBJ1-1; TRBD1 is a possible D gene (5 bases). From germline, CDR1 is SGHNT and CDR2 YYREEE (reference sequence). Deletions cut 1 base from V and 4 bases from J, with 14 bases between. There are 15 residues in the CDR3. CDR3 DNA: TGTGCCAGCAGCTTGCAGACCGGCGGGGGCACTGAAGCTTTCTTT. Translated: CASSLQTGGGTEAFF.

This chain links TRBV28 with TRBJ2-1; the D gene is possibly TRBD2 (6 bases). V lost 2 bases and J lost 5, with 13 bases in between. Looked up from germline, CDR1 is MDHEN and CDR2 is SYDVKM. The CDR3 sequence is 15 residues long. CDR3 coding DNA: TGTGCCAGCAGTTTACGCGGGAAAATAAACAATGAGCAGTTCTTC. Its translation: CASSLRGKINNEQFF.

The V gene is TRBV6-5, the J gene TRBJ2-5; perhaps TRBD2 as D (5 bases). Looked up from germline, CDR1 is MNHEY and CDR2 is SVGAGI. V lost 0 bases and J 3 bases, leaving 14 bases between the germline ends. The CDR3 totals 16 residues. The CDR3 sequence: CASSYSRGTAKETQYF. CDR3 coding DNA: TGTGCCAGCAGTTACTCTCGGGGAACAGCCAAAGAGACCCAGTACTTC.

This rearrangement joins TRBV5-1 to TRBJ1-1, with 8 nucleotides matching TRBD1. CDR1 SGHRS and CDR2 YFSETQ come from the germline V gene. V shed 0 bases and J 6 bases; nucleotides not matched to a gene: 4. The CDR3 runs to 14 residues. The CDR3 protein is CASSLVQGGSEAFF. The CDR3 DNA sequence: TGCGCCAGCAGCTTGGTACAGGGGGGTTCTGAAGCTTTCTTT. Combining the CDR3 with reference TRBV5-1 and TRBJ1-1 gives the whole variable domain KAGVTQTPRYLIKTRGQQVTLSCSPISGHRSVSWYQQTPGQGLQFLFEYFSETQRNKGNFPGRFSGRQFSNSRSEMNVSTLELGDSALYLCASSLVQGGSEAFFGQGTRLTVV.

This clone was observed a handful of times. The genes are TRBV27 and TRBJ1-5; no clear D. The V gene's germline CDR1 is MNHEY and CDR2 SMNVEV (reference sequence). V lost 2 bases, J lost 7 bases, and 15 bases lay in between. The CDR3 extends over 15 amino acids. CDR3 DNA: TGTGCCAGCAGTTTAGGTCCGGGGTTGGGGCAGCCCCAGCATTTT. Translated: CASSLGPGLGQPQHF.

The rearrangement uses TRBV7-2 and TRBJ2-6, with a possible D match to TRBD1 (6 bases). CDR1 is SGHTA and CDR2 is FQGNSA in the germline V gene. Trimming took off 8 bases at V and 0 bases at J, with 17 bases between the two ends. CDR3 length equals 17 residues. In nucleotides, the CDR3 is TGTGCCAGCGGGGGATACAGGGTCCGCTCTGGGGCCAACGTCCTGACTTTC. Translated: CASGGYRVRSGANVLTF.

The J gene is TRBJ2-5, the V gene TRBV29-1; D may be TRBD2 (6 bases). The CDR3 is 13 amino acids. Germline CDR1 is SQVTM and CDR2 is ANQGSEA. Trimming shortened V by 2 bases and J by 7 bases, and 14 bases separated the two germline ends. The CDR3, as DNA: TGCAGCGTTGAATCTGCGGGACGCGGGACCCAGTACTTC. Translated: CSVESAGRGTQYF.

This clone was found a few times. The chain recombines TRBV18 with TRBJ2-7; TRBD2 agrees at 9 bases. The CDR3 is made up of 17 amino acids. V gave up 2 bases and J gave up 3 bases; unmatched junction bases: 11. Per germline, CDR1 KGHSH and CDR2 LQKENI. The CDR3 reads CASSPVDSGRHDYEQYF. The CDR3 bases are TGTGCCAGCTCACCAGTCGATAGCGGGAGACACGACTACGAGCAGTACTTC. The full variable domain, in which reference TRBV18 and TRBJ2-7 provide the parts outside the CDR3, is NAGVMQNPRHLVRRRGQEARLRCSPMKGHSHVYWYRQLPEEGLKFMVYLQKENIIDESGMPKERFSAEFPKEGPSILRIQQVVRGDSAAYFCASSPVDSGRHDYEQYFGPGTRLTVT.

The genes are TRBV29-1 and TRBJ2-7; 9 nucleotides match TRBD2. The CDR3 contains 14 residues. Germline V gene data show CDR1 as SQVTM and CDR2 as ANQGSEA. The V gene end was trimmed by 6 bases and the J gene end by 4 bases; junction bases not matched to a gene: 10. The CDR3 loop reads CSVHSGGDGYEQYF. In nucleotides, the CDR3 is TGCAGCGTACATAGCGGGGGAGACGGGTACGAGCAGTACTTC.

This clone has a handful of counts. At the DNA level, this CDR3 is encoded by other sequences in the same sample as well. The chain recombines TRBV7-2 with TRBJ2-1; TRBD1 agrees at 9 bases. This CDR3 is built from 15 residues. The germline V gene encodes CDR1 SGHTA and CDR2 FQGNSA. The V and J ends lost 3 bases and 6 bases, in that order; junction bases with no gene match: 6. The CDR3 DNA reads TGTGCCAGCAGCTTGGGGGGACAGGGTGTCAATGAGCAGTTCTTC. Residues: CASSLGGQGVNEQFF.

In regard to this clone: Other DNA sequences in the sample encode the same CDR3. The rearrangement links TRBV18 to TRBJ2-5; possibly TRBD2 for D (5 bases). V lost 3 bases and J 3 bases, leaving 8 bases between the germline ends. This CDR3 is 13 amino acids long. Looked up from germline, CDR1 is KGHSH and CDR2 is LQKENI. The CDR3 nucleotides read TGTGCCAGCTCACCTACCGGGGAAGAGACCCAGTACTTC. Protein product: CASSPTGEETQYF.

Only a few counts were recorded for this clone. The chain employs TRBV9 and TRBJ2-1, with 14 bases aligning to TRBD2. With 4 bases clipped from V and 8 bases from J, the junction kept 8 bases outside the gene matches. The CDR3 totals 16 residues. Germline V gene data show CDR1 as SGDLS and CDR2 as YYNGEE. CDR3 DNA sequence: TGTGCCAGCAGCCCTAGGGGGACTAGCGGGAGTTATGAGCAGTTCTTC. This gives the protein CASSPRGTSGSYEQFF. The complete variable domain, with remaining parts taken from reference TRBV9 and TRBJ2-1, reads DSGVTQTPKHLITATGQRVTLRCSPRSGDLSVYWYQQSLDQGLQFLIQYYNGEERAKGNILERFSAQQFPDLHSELNLSSLELGDSALYFCASSPRGTSGSYEQFFGPGTRLTVL.

This chain joins TRBV11-1 and TRBJ2-5; 11 nucleotides align to TRBD2. Germline V gene sequence: CDR1 SGHAT, CDR2 FQDESV (reference sequence). CDR3 length: 15 amino acids. After removal of 5 bases from V and 2 bases from J, the junction contained 4 bases not matched to a gene. The CDR3 bases are TGTGCCAGCAGCGTCGGACTAGCGGGTCAAGAGACCCAGTACTTC. This sequence encodes CASSVGLAGQETQYF.

This chain connects TRBV28 to TRBJ2-1; 9 positions agree with TRBD2. The CDR3 runs to 15 residues. Germline V gene lookup returns CDR1 MDHEN and CDR2 SYDVKM. Losses at the gene ends were 7 bases for V and 6 bases for J; bases not matched to a gene: 10. In DNA, the CDR3 is TGTGCCAGCATTACTAGCGGGCAAGGGTCCAATGAGCAGTTCTTC. The encoded protein is CASITSGQGSNEQFF.

This clone was found a few times. V is TRBV27 and J is TRBJ2-2; TRBD1 might be the D (5 bases). This CDR3 spans 18 amino acids. Trimming stripped 0 bases from V and 1 base from J, with 15 bases between. CDR1 is MNHEY, CDR2 SMNVEV, per germline (reference sequence). CDR3 nucleotide sequence: TGTGCCAGCAGTTTATCGAGAGCCTGGACACAGAACACCGGGGAGCTGTTTTTT. Its protein product is CASSLSRAWTQNTGELFF.

This clone has just a few counts. The rearrangement uses TRBV18 and TRBJ1-5; 7 nucleotides line up with TRBD1. The V segment lost 6 bases and the J segment 0 bases; nucleotides outside the gene matches: 5. The CDR3 totals 15 residues. CDR1 and CDR2 (germline): KGHSH, LQKENI. The CDR3 DNA is TGTGCCAGCTCCACGACAGGGAATAGCAATCAGCCCCAGCATTTT. This gives the protein CASSTTGNSNQPQHF. Variable domain in full (rest from reference TRBV18 and TRBJ1-5): NAGVMQNPRHLVRRRGQEARLRCSPMKGHSHVYWYRQLPEEGLKFMVYLQKENIIDESGMPKERFSAEFPKEGPSILRIQQVVRGDSAAYFCASSTTGNSNQPQHFGDGTRLSIL.

V gene TRBV7-3 combines with J gene TRBJ2-6; unclear D gene. Germline CDR1 is SGHTA and CDR2 is FQGTGA. Trimming left V 8 bases short and J 2 bases short, with 7 bases between. The CDR3 runs to 13 residues. The DNA for the CDR3 is TGTGCCAGCCAGTCCCCTGGGGCCAACGTCCTGACTTTC. Translating gives CASQSPGANVLTF. The full variable domain, its missing parts supplied by reference TRBV7-3 and TRBJ2-6, is GAGVSQTPSNKVTEKGKYVELRCDPISGHTALYWYRQSLGQGPEFLIYFQGTGAADDSGLPNDRFFAVRPEGSVSTLKIQRTERGDSAVYLCASQSPGANVLTFGAGSRLTVL.

This clone has more than one count but fewer than ten. The chain joins TRBV9 to TRBJ2-6; unclear D gene. The V gene lost 8 bases and the J gene lost 0 bases, with 6 bases spanning the gap. Germline V gene data show CDR1 as SGDLS and CDR2 as YYNGEE. There are 13 residues in the CDR3. CDR3 sequence: CASAYSGANVLTF. CDR3 DNA: TGTGCCAGTGCGTACTCTGGGGCCAACGTCCTGACTTTC.

The gene calls are TRBV25-1 and TRBJ2-7; 9 bases are a match to TRBD1. The germline V gene encodes CDR1 MGHDK and CDR2 SYGVNS. This CDR3 is 15 amino acids long. The junction had 12 bases not matched to a gene; V was cut back by 6 bases and J by 6 bases. The CDR3 coding sequence is TGTGCCAGCAGCTCAAGGACAGGGGTTATGGGCGAGCAGTACTTC. It yields the protein CASSSRTGVMGEQYF.

This clone was seen a handful of times. The V gene is TRBV9, the J gene TRBJ2-1; 11 bases line up with TRBD2. The V gene's germline CDR1 is SGDLS and CDR2 YYNGEE. The CDR3 has 15 amino acids. V was clipped by 2 bases and J by 9 bases; unmatched bases: 7. In DNA, the CDR3 is TGTGCCAGCAGCGTCACTAGCGGGAGTACGAGTGAGCAGTTCTTC. Its translation: CASSVTSGSTSEQFF.

In regard to this clone: Other DNA variants within this sample encode the same CDR3. The rearrangement uses TRBV28 and TRBJ2-7, with 11 bases matching TRBD2. Looked up from germline, CDR1 is MDHEN and CDR2 is SYDVKM. The CDR3 length is 15 residues. V was pared by 5 bases and J by 1 base, with 4 bases of the junction left unmatched. The chain's CDR3 is CASSPGTSGSYEQYF. CDR3 DNA: TGTGCCAGCAGTCCTGGGACTAGCGGTTCCTACGAGCAGTACTTC.

This clone was detected a few times. The chain links TRBV29-1 to TRBJ1-1, with 7 bases lining up with TRBD1. V was pared by 5 bases and J by 5 bases, with 5 bases of the junction left unmatched. The CDR3 length is 12 residues. The germline gives CDR1 SQVTM, CDR2 ANQGSEA. This chain's CDR3 is CSVCRGVTEAFF. For the CDR3, the DNA is TGCAGCGTTTGCAGGGGGGTTACTGAAGCTTTCTTT.

This chain joins TRBV18 and TRBJ2-1; 9 bases map to TRBD1. The CDR3 extends over 15 amino acids. Germline CDR1 reads KGHSH; CDR2 reads LQKENI. With 3 bases clipped from V and 5 bases from J, the junction kept 5 bases outside the gene matches. Here the CDR3 reads CASSPRTGDHNEQFF. The CDR3 region has the DNA TGTGCCAGCTCACCGCGGACAGGGGATCACAATGAGCAGTTCTTC.